Following are 26 T cell receptor beta chains from one sample sequenced in a study of blood T cell repertoires in COVID-19. Sequencing was performed with immunoSEQ multiplex PCR; in TCRdb, only in-frame clones are kept and a portion is missing. The table includes around 140,000 clones, about four fifths detected once. The source material was peripheral blood. The receptors shown here come from a human donor in a cohort sampled during active COVID-19.

The chain employs TRBV7-3 and TRBJ2-5; D perhaps matches TRBD2 (6 bases). Germline V gene data show CDR1 as SGHTA and CDR2 as FQGTGA. V lost 5 bases and J 1 base, leaving 11 bases between the germline ends. The CDR3 totals 14 residues. The CDR3 protein is CASSQLGGQETQYF. The CDR3 DNA reads as TGTGCCAGCAGCCAGCTGGGGGGCCAAGAGACCCAGTACTTC.

This chain connects TRBV7-8 to TRBJ2-7; D call uncertain. Germline V gene sequence: CDR1 SGHVS, CDR2 FQNEAQ. V gave up 5 bases and J gave up 0 bases, with 8 bases separating them. This CDR3 spans 13 amino acids. CDR3 sequence: CASSAASSYEQYF. The CDR3 DNA follows: TGTGCCAGCAGCGCGGCTAGCTCCTACGAGCAGTACTTC.

The chain couples TRBV7-3 to TRBJ2-1; D is ambiguous. With 4 bases removed from V and 7 bases from J, the gap between germline ends came to 17 bases. CDR1 and CDR2 (germline): SGHTA, FQGTGA. The CDR3 runs to 15 residues. CDR3 amino acids: CASSSTVGPPNEQFF. The CDR3 bases are TGTGCCAGCAGCTCCACCGTTGGCCCGCCGAATGAGCAGTTCTTC. Variable domain in full (rest from reference TRBV7-3 and TRBJ2-1): GAGVSQTPSNKVTEKGKYVELRCDPISGHTALYWYRQSLGQGPEFLIYFQGTGAADDSGLPNDRFFAVRPEGSVSTLKIQRTERGDSAVYLCASSSTVGPPNEQFFGPGTRLTVL.

The DNA for the CDR3 is TGTGCCAGCAGTTACTCCCCAGGCCTGTTAACTGAAGCTTTCTTT. Protein: CASSYSPGLLTEAFF. The chain carries TRBV6-5 and TRBJ1-1; D unclear. This CDR3 spans 15 amino acids. Germline assignment: CDR1 MNHEY and CDR2 SVGAGI. Trimming removed 0 bases from V and 5 bases from J, with 13 bases in between.

The rearrangement links TRBV7-2 to TRBJ1-1; tentatively, D is TRBD1 (5 bases). CDR1 and CDR2 from the germline V gene are SGHTA and FQGNSA. The CDR3 contains 14 residues. The V and J ends lost 6 bases and 3 bases respectively, with 14 bases between them. CDR3 protein: CASRPWGDYTEAFF. The CDR3 nucleotides read TGTGCCAGCAGACCCTGGGGGGACTACACTGAAGCTTTCTTT.

V is TRBV9 and J is TRBJ2-1; weak D call: TRBD2 (6 bases). The V end lost 4 bases, the J end lost 5 bases, and 13 bases lay between the germline ends. Looked up from germline, CDR1 is SGDLS and CDR2 is YYNGEE. CDR3 size: 14 residues. The CDR3 coding sequence is TGTGCCAGCAGCCCCTTAGCGGACCACAATGAGCAGTTCTTC. It yields the protein CASSPLADHNEQFF.

This clone was seen a single time. V is TRBV18 and J is TRBJ1-2; 8 positions agree with TRBD1. The V segment lost 1 base and the J segment 3 bases; nucleotides outside the gene matches: 1. CDR1 KGHSH and CDR2 LQKENI come from the germline V gene. CDR3 length: 14 amino acids. The CDR3 DNA sequence: TGTGCCAGCTCACCACAGACAGGGGACTATGGCTACACCTTC. Translation gives CASSPQTGDYGYTF.

The rearrangement joins TRBV3-1 (or the pseudogene TRBV3-2) to TRBJ2-2; tentatively, D is TRBD2 (7 bases). The V gene's germline CDR1 is LGHDT and CDR2 YNNKEL (reference sequence). There are 16 residues in the CDR3. The V end was cut by 1 base, the J end by 6 bases, with 15 bases between. The CDR3 DNA reads as TGTGCCAGCAGCCAAGGGCAGGGGAGGGTAGCCGGGGAGCTGTTTTTT. Amino acids: CASSQGQGRVAGELFF.

Written as DNA, the CDR3 is TGTGCCAGCAGAAACAACAGGGTGGCGCAGTACTTC. Translating it yields CASRNNRVAQYF. The chain uses TRBV6-6 and TRBJ2-7; tentatively, D is TRBD1 (6 bases). Germline V lookup: CDR1 MNHNY, CDR2 SVGAGI (reference sequence). This CDR3 region has 12 residues. Trimming removed 6 bases from V and 9 bases from J, with 15 bases in between.

This rearrangement joins TRBV6-5 to TRBJ2-7, with 8 nucleotides matching TRBD2. The trim removed 4 bases at V and 5 bases at J, leaving 7 bases unmatched. Germline CDR1 and CDR2: MNHEY and SVGAGI. This CDR3 comprises 14 residues. CDR3 sequence reads: CASSSPGLAHEQYF. The CDR3 region has the DNA TGTGCCAGCAGTTCCCCTGGACTAGCTCACGAGCAGTACTTC.

V is TRBV9 and J is TRBJ2-1; 12 positions match TRBD2. V gave up 0 bases and J gave up 5 bases; unmatched junction bases: 9. The CDR3 consists of 18 residues. CDR1 is SGDLS, CDR2 YYNGEE, per germline. Here the CDR3 reads CASSVERGLAGQDNEQFF. The DNA for the CDR3 is TGTGCCAGCAGCGTAGAGAGGGGACTAGCGGGCCAAGACAATGAGCAGTTCTTC. Based on the CDR3 plus reference TRBV9 and TRBJ2-1, the full variable domain is DSGVTQTPKHLITATGQRVTLRCSPRSGDLSVYWYQQSLDQGLQFLIQYYNGEERAKGNILERFSAQQFPDLHSELNLSSLELGDSALYFCASSVERGLAGQDNEQFFGPGTRLTVL.

This chain joins TRBV18 and TRBJ1-5; unclear D gene. CDR3 length: 17 residues. Trimming took 1 base from V and 5 from J, leaving 18 bases between them. The germline gives CDR1 KGHSH, CDR2 LQKENI. This CDR3 reads CASSPLRIGREDQPQHF. The CDR3 DNA reads as TGTGCCAGCTCACCACTCCGCATAGGGAGGGAGGATCAGCCCCAGCATTTT.

This chain connects TRBV6-2 or TRBV6-3 to TRBJ2-7; weak D call: TRBD2 (5 bases). Trimming removed 0 bases from V and 0 bases from J, with 15 bases in between. The germline gives CDR1 MNHEY, CDR2 SVGEGT. The CDR3 is made up of 17 amino acids. Written as DNA, the CDR3 is TGTGCCAGCAGTTACTCGATACGCCGGACTTTCTCCTACGAGCAGTACTTC. It is translated as CASSYSIRRTFSYEQYF.

This clone has only a few counts. V gene TRBV28 combines with J gene TRBJ2-5; no clear D gene. V was shortened by 0 bases and J by 5 bases, with 7 bases between the two germline ends. CDR1 is MDHEN, CDR2 SYDVKM, per germline. This CDR3 is 13 amino acids long. The CDR3 reads CASSLWTRETQYF. The CDR3 region has the DNA TGTGCCAGCAGTTTATGGACGCGGGAGACCCAGTACTTC.

J is TRBJ2-1 and V is TRBV18, with a tentative D call TRBD1 (6 bases). Trimming cost V 0 bases and J 6 bases, with 15 bases left between them. From germline, CDR1 is KGHSH and CDR2 LQKENI. The CDR3 runs to 16 residues. The CDR3 is CASSPPVTGLGNEQFF. The CDR3 DNA reads TGTGCCAGCTCACCACCCGTTACAGGGCTTGGCAATGAGCAGTTCTTC.

V gene TRBV28 combines with J gene TRBJ1-2, with a weak D call TRBD1 (5 bases). Germline-derived CDR1 and CDR2 are MDHEN and SYDVKM. With 2 bases removed from V and 4 bases from J, the gap between germline ends came to 14 bases. This CDR3 is built from 15 residues. The DNA of the CDR3 is TGTGCCAGCAGTTTACCGGGGGGGAGTCGCTATGGCTACACCTTC. The encoded protein is CASSLPGGSRYGYTF.

The chain has TRBV29-1 and TRBJ2-3, with D perhaps matching TRBD2 (6 bases). The germline CDR1 and CDR2 sequences are SQVTM and ANQGSEA. This CDR3 comprises 14 residues. The V and J ends lost 5 bases and 2 bases respectively, with 14 bases between them. This CDR3 is CSVSGTPDTDTQYF. CDR3 sequence (DNA): TGCAGCGTTTCCGGGACTCCTGACACAGATACGCAGTATTTT.

The V and J genes are TRBV27 and TRBJ2-7, with a weak D call TRBD2 (6 bases). The CDR3 has 16 residues. Trimming took 5 bases from V and 6 from J, leaving 23 bases between them. Germline V gene sequence: CDR1 MNHEY, CDR2 SMNVEV (reference sequence). The CDR3 nucleotides are TGTGCCAGCAGTCAACAAGCTAGCGTCACGAGGGGCGAGCAGTACTTC. It yields the protein CASSQQASVTRGEQYF.

This clone was found a few times. CDR3 loop: CASSLAANTEAFF. CDR3 in DNA: TGTGCCAGCAGCCTGGCGGCGAACACTGAAGCTTTCTTT. The chain has TRBV7-3 and TRBJ1-1; D remains ambiguous. Looked up from germline, CDR1 is SGHTA and CDR2 is FQGTGA. This CDR3 contains 13 residues. Trimming stripped 5 bases from V and 1 base from J, with 8 bases between.

The chain joins TRBV24-1 to TRBJ1-1, with D perhaps matching TRBD1 (5 bases). Trimming took off 9 bases at V and 6 bases at J, with 16 bases between the two ends. This CDR3 is 13 amino acids long. Germline V CDR1 and CDR2: KGHDR, SFDVKD. CDR3 DNA: TGTGCCACCTCTGGGGCATCGGGTGCTGAAGCTTTCTTT. This codes for CATSGASGAEAFF.

The chain uses TRBV7-2 and TRBJ2-5, with 12 positions matching TRBD2. Looked up from germline, CDR1 is SGHTA and CDR2 is FQGNSA. The CDR3 has 14 residues. V was pared by 5 bases and J by 4 bases, with 2 bases of the junction left unmatched. DNA for the CDR3: TGTGCCAGCAGCCAGGGACTAGCGGGAGAGACCCAGTACTTC. Amino acid sequence: CASSQGLAGETQYF.

V and J are TRBV3-1 (or the pseudogene TRBV3-2) and TRBJ2-3; the match to TRBD2 covers 7 bases. The germline V gene encodes CDR1 LGHDT and CDR2 YNNKEL (reference sequence). The J segment lost 2 bases and the V segment lost 0 bases, leaving 8 bases of the junction unmatched. The CDR3 has 17 residues. The chain's CDR3 is CASSQDPAWDYTDTQYF. CDR3 DNA sequence: TGTGCCAGCAGCCAAGATCCGGCCTGGGACTACACAGATACGCAGTATTTT.

This clone was observed once. CDR3 DNA: TGTGCCAGTTCAATAGCGGGAGGGCCGAAGGGCGGGGAGCTGTTTTTT. Protein sequence: CASSIAGGPKGGELFF. This chain connects TRBV28 to TRBJ2-2; 11 bases are a match to TRBD2. The CDR3 runs to 16 residues. CDR1 and CDR2 (germline): MDHEN, SYDVKM. V gave up 9 bases and J gave up 7 bases; unmatched junction bases: 13.

V and J are TRBV7-9 and TRBJ2-1; 13 bases agree with TRBD2. The CDR3 extends over 15 amino acids. From germline, CDR1 is SEHNR and CDR2 FQNEAQ (reference sequence). V dropped 4 bases and J dropped 5; count of bases not matched to a gene: 2. The CDR3 region is CASSSGLAGHNEQFF. The CDR3 DNA follows: TGTGCCAGCAGCTCGGGACTAGCGGGACACAATGAGCAGTTCTTC.

The CDR3 region has the DNA TGTGCCAGTAGTATTGACCGAGGGCGGGATACCAAAAACATTCAGTACTTC. Its protein product is CASSIDRGRDTKNIQYF. V is TRBV19 and J is TRBJ2-4; weak D call: TRBD2 (6 bases). Trimming stripped 3 bases from V and 2 bases from J, with 17 bases between. CDR1 is LNHDA, CDR2 SQIVND, per germline (reference sequence). The CDR3 length is 17 residues.

This CDR3 is CSASQPGAYTEAFF. The CDR3 region has the DNA TGCAGTGCTAGTCAACCGGGAGCGTACACTGAAGCTTTCTTT. This sequence joins TRBV20-1 and TRBJ1-1, with D unresolved. Trimming removed 3 bases at V and 3 bases at J, with 14 bases between. Per the germline V gene, CDR1 is DFQATT and CDR2 is SNEGSKA (reference sequence). The CDR3 contains 14 residues.